This TCR beta chain was sequenced during a study of chemoradiotherapy in HPV16-positive cancers. Repeated repertoire sampling spanned the course of chemoradiotherapy. Sequencing was performed with immunoSEQ multiplex PCR; in TCRdb, only in-frame clones are kept and a portion is missing. This sample has approximately 5,000 clones, with 70% to 75% found just once. From germline, CDR1 is SGHRS and CDR2 YFSETQ. The ends were cut back, 4 bases at V and 6 bases at J, with 14 bases in the middle. CDR3 length: 14 amino acids. Comment on this clone: Its specificity is not known.

Overall study results and limits: Only a couple of HPV16-positive patients supplied the functional HPV-specificity definition. In HPV16-positive patients, HPV-responsive T-cell expansion tracked better recurrence-free survival.

The receptor was isolated from a human donor with HPV-associated anogenital cancer. The rearrangement links TRBV5-1 to TRBJ2-1; the D gene could be TRBD1 or TRBD2 (5 bases each). This sample comprised tumor tissue, obtained from a patient who underwent chemoradiotherapy. The CDR3 sequence: CASSRLARGNEQFF. CDR3 sequence (DNA): TGCGCCAGCAGCAGGCTAGCAAGGGGCAATGAGCAGTTCTTC.